This T cell receptor (beta chain) was retrieved from a study of post-analysis software for immune sequencing data. General observations from the study: Patients showed TRBV5-6, TRBV5-1 and TRBV20-1 among four to six TRBV segments more frequent than in controls.

cDNA libraries of TCR beta carried unique molecular identifiers. TCRdb re-analysed the PCR reads in MiXCR, keeping a single row per CDR3 protein. The repertoire includes approximately 150,000 distinct CDR3 sequences, approximately 30% of them detected once, and more than 1.3% sits in the top ten. Ten or more counts support this clonotype. Its antigen remains unidentified. V lost 4 bases, J lost 0 bases, and 14 bases lay in between. CDR1 and CDR2 (germline): SGHRS, YFSETQ. This CDR3 spans 16 amino acids. The material sequenced was blood. The TCR comes from a girl aged 5 to 17 with multiple sclerosis. The V gene is TRBV5-1, the J gene TRBJ2-1; maybe TRBD1 (5 bases). CDR3 sequence reads: CASSTLQASSYNEQFF. The CDR3, as DNA: TGCGCCAGCAGCACCTTACAGGCCAGCTCCTACAATGAGCAGTTCTTC. Filled out from reference TRBV5-1 and TRBJ2-1, the complete variable domain reads KAGVTQTPRYLIKTRGQQVTLSCSPISGHRSVSWYQQTPGQGLQFLFEYFSETQRNKGNFPGRFSGRQFSNSRSEMNVSTLELGDSALYLCASSTLQASSYNEQFFGPGTRLTVL.